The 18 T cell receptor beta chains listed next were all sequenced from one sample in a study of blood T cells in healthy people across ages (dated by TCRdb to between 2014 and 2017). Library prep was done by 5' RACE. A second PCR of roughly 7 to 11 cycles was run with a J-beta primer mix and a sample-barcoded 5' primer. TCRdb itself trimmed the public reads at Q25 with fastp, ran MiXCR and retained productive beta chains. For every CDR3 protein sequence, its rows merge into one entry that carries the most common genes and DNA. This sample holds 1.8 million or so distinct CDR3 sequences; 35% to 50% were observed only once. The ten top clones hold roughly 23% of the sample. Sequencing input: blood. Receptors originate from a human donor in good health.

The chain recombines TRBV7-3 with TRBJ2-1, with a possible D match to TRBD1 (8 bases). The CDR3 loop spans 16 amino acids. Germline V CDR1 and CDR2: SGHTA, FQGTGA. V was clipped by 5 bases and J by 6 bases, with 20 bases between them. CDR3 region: CASSPRAGTGVNEQFF. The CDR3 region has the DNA TGTGCCAGCAGCCCACGAGCGGGGACAGGAGTCAATGAGCAGTTCTTC. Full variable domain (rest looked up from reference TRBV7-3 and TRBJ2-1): GAGVSQTPSNKVTEKGKYVELRCDPISGHTALYWYRQSLGQGPEFLIYFQGTGAADDSGLPNDRFFAVRPEGSVSTLKIQRTERGDSAVYLCASSPRAGTGVNEQFFGPGTRLTVL.

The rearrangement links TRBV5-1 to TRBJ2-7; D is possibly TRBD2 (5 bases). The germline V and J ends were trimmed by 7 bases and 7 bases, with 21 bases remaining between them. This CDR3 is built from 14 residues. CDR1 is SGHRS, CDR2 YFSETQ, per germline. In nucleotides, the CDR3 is TGCGCCAGCGGCGGTGGACTGGACTTCAATGAGCAGTACTTC. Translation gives CASGGGLDFNEQYF.

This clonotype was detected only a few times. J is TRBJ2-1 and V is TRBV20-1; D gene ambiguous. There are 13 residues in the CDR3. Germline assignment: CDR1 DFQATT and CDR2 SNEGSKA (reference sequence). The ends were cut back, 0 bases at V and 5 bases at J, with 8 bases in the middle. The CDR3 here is CSAREGTDNEQFF. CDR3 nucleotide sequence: TGCAGTGCTAGAGAGGGCACTGACAATGAGCAGTTCTTC.

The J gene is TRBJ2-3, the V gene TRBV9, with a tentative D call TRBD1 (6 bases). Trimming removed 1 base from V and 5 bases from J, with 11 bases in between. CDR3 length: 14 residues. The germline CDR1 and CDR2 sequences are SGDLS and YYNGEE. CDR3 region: CASSVMGHQDTQYF. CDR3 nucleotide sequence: TGTGCCAGCAGCGTAATGGGACATCAAGATACGCAGTATTTT.

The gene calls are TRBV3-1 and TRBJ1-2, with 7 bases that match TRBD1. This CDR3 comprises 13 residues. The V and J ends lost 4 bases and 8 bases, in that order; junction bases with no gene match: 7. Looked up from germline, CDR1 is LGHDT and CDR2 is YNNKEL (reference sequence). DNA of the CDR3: TGTGCCAGCAGCCGCACAGGGGCGGTCGGCTACACCTTC. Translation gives CASSRTGAVGYTF.

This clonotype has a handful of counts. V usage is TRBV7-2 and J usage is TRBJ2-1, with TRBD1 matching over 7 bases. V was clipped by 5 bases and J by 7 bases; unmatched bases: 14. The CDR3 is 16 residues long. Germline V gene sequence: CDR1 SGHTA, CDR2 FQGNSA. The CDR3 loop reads CASSNTGDPRQNEQFF. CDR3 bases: TGTGCCAGCAGCAACACAGGGGACCCTAGACAAAATGAGCAGTTCTTC.

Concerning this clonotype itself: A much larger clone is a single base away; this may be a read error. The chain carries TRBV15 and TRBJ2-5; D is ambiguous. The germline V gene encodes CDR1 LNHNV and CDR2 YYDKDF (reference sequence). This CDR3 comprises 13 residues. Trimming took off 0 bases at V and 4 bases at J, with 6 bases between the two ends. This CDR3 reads CATSRDFGETQYF. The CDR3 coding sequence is TGTGCCACCAGCAGAGATTTCGGAGAGACCCAGTACTTC. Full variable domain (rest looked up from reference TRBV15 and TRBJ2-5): DAMVIQNPRYQVTQFGKPVTLSCSQTLNHNVMYWYQQKSSQAPKLLFHYYDKDFNNEADTPDNFQSRRPNTSFCFLDIRSPGLGDTAMYLCATSRDFGETQYFGPGTRLLVL.

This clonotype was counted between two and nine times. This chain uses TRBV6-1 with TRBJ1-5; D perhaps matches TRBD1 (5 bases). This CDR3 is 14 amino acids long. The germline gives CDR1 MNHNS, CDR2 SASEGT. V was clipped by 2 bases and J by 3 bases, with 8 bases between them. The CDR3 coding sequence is TGTGCCAGCAGTGAATCAGGGAACAATCAGCCCCAGCATTTT. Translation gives CASSESGNNQPQHF.

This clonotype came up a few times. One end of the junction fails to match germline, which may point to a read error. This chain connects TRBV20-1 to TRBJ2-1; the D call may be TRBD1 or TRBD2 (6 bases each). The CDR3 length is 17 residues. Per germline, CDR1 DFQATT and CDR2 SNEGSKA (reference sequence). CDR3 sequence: CSVRDHGGGPSYNEQFF. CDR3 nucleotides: TGCAGTGTTAGAGATCATGGTGGGGGGCCGTCCTACAATGAGCAGTTCTTC.

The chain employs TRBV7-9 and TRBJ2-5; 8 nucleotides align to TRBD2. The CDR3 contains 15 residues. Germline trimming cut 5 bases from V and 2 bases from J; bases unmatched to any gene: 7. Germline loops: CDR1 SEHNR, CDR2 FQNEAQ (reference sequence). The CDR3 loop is CASSPGLGMQETQYF. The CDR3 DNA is TGTGCCAGCAGCCCGGGACTAGGAATGCAAGAGACCCAGTACTTC. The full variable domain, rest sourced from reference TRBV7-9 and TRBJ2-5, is DTGVSQNPRHKITKRGQNVTFRCDPISEHNRLYWYRQTLGQGPEFLTYFQNEAQLEKSRLLSDRFSAERPKGSFSTLEIQRTEQGDSAMYLCASSPGLGMQETQYFGPGTRLLVL.

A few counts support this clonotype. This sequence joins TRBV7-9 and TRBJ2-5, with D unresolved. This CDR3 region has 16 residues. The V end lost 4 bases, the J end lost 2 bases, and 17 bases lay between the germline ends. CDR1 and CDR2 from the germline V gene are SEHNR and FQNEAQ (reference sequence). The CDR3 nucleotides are TGTGCCAGCAGCTCCCGATGGCCCATGGGTCAAGAGACCCAGTACTTC. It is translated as CASSSRWPMGQETQYF.

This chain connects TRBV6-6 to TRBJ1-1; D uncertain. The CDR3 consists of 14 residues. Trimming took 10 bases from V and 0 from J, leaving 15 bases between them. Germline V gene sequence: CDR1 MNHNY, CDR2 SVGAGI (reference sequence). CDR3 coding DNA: TGTGCCACGGTTAACGACGGGGTGAACACTGAAGCTTTCTTT. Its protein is CATVNDGVNTEAFF.

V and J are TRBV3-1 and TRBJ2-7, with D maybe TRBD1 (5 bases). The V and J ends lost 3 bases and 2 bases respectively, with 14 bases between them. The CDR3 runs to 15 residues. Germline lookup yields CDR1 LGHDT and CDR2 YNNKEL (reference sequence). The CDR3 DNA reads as TGTGCCAGCAGCCAGTTCTGGCAGGGTCCCTACGAGCAGTACTTC. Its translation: CASSQFWQGPYEQYF.

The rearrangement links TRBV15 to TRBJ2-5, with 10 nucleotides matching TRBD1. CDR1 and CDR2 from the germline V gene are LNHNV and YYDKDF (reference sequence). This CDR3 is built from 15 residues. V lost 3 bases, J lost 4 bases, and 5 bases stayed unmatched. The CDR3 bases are TGTGCCACCAGCAGGGACAGGGGGTGGGGAGAGACCCAGTACTTC. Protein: CATSRDRGWGETQYF.

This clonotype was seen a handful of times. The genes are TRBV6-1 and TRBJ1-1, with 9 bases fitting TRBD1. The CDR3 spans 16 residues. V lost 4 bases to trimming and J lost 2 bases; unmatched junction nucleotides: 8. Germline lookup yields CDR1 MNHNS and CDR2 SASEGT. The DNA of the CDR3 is TGTGCCAGCAGTGGGGACAGGGCTGGGACTAACACTGAAGCTTTCTTT. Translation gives CASSGDRAGTNTEAFF.

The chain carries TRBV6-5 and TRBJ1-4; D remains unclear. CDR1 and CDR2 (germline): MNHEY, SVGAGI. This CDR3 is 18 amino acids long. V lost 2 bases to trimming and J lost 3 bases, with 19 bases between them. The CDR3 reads CASSYGVGQLVSNEKLFF. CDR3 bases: TGTGCCAGCAGTTACGGGGTAGGGCAACTCGTCTCTAATGAAAAACTGTTTTTT.

CDR3 DNA sequence: TGCGCCAGCAGCCCCTTAGTGGGCAGGGGATCCTTAGACAACAATGAGCAGTTCTTC. Translated, it gives CASSPLVGRGSLDNNEQFF. The rearrangement uses TRBV4-3 and TRBJ2-1; D is perhaps TRBD1 (6 bases). V was clipped by 4 bases and J by 5 bases, with 27 bases between them. Germline CDR1 is LGHNA and CDR2 is YSLEER. The CDR3 runs 19 residues.

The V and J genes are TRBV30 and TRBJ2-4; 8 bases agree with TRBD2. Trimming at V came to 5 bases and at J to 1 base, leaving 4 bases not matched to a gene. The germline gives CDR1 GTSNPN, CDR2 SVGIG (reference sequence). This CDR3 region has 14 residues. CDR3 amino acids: CAWAPGGAKNIQYF. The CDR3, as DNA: TGTGCCTGGGCCCCGGGGGGGGCCAAAAACATTCAGTACTTC.